This T cell receptor (beta chain) was identified during a study of cytomegalovirus exposure and HLA in healthy donors. Study-level results: Roughly uniform depth of sequencing across donors was assumed in presence/absence analyses. Associated with cytomegalovirus, according to the listing, were 150 to 200 TCR beta chains. In a later analysis, TCR beta V- and J-gene trimming was associated with a missense DCLRE1C variant.

With 4 bases removed from V and 3 bases from J, the gap between germline ends came to 16 bases. Germline values: CDR1 GTSNPN, CDR2 SVGIG (reference sequence). The CDR3 totals 14 residues. Regarding this clone: As yet, its antigen is unknown.

The PCR had 60 Vbeta and 13 Jbeta primers. Profiled with immunoSEQ multiplex PCR; TCRdb holds only in-frame clones, not every one. The sample contains 150,000 to 200,000 clones, about four fifths of which appear only once. The receptor's source is a boy aged 5-17 years in good health and CMV-seronegative. J is TRBJ2-7 and V is TRBV30; weak D call: TRBD1 (6 bases). Sample: PBMCs. The CDR3 region is CAWTAREGGYEQYF. The CDR3 DNA follows: TGTGCCTGGACAGCACGGGAAGGGGGCTACGAGCAGTACTTC.